This TCR beta chain derives from a study of CD8 T cells in Susac syndrome. Germline V gene lookup returns CDR1 SGDLS and CDR2 YYNGEE. The CDR3 is 14 amino acids. With 0 bases removed from V and 6 bases from J, the gap between germline ends came to 11 bases. Reverse transcription of roughly 0.45 to 1 ug RNA was performed with random hexamers. Amplification of TCR beta CDR3 was carried out by immunoSEQ multiplex PCR, which covered 54 Vbeta and 13 Jbeta segments. TCRdb used MiXCR to reprocess the immunoSEQ multiplex PCR reads, holding one entry per CDR3 protein. Of about 250,000 distinct CDR3 sequences listed, around 95% are singletons. CD8+ and CD4+ T cells taken from blood had their TCR beta sequenced. The authors negatively isolated CD8+ and CD4+ T cells and FACS-enriched TEMRA cells.

The gene calls are TRBV9 and TRBJ2-3; weak D call: TRBD1 (5 bases). Sequencing input: CD4+ T cells from PBMCs. The receptor was derived from a human donor with multiple sclerosis. In DNA, the CDR3 is TGTGCCAGCAGCGTAGCAGGGTCCGGGGATACGCAGTATTTT. Translated: CASSVAGSGDTQYF. Full variable domain (missing parts from reference TRBV9 and TRBJ2-3): DSGVTQTPKHLITATGQRVTLRCSPRSGDLSVYWYQQSLDQGLQFLIQYYNGEERAKGNILERFSAQQFPDLHSELNLSSLELGDSALYFCASSVAGSGDTQYFGPGTRLTVL.